These T cell receptor beta chains were read from a single sample in a study of shared clonotypes between healthy human individuals. Clones were read by immunoSEQ multiplex PCR, and TCRdb kept only the in-frame ones, dropping some. The sample includes roughly 1,000,000 clones, approximately 78% seen only once; the top ten take 0.5% to 0.65%. Sequencing was carried out using memory CD4+ T cells from PBMCs. The receptors originated from a man younger than 30 in good health. Some clones in this sample may be carry-over from other donors' samples. The CDR3 runs from the conserved cysteine through the conserved F or W.

TRBV7-2	TRBJ2-1	CASSFLYLAGVGGEQFF
TRBV28	TRBJ2-6	CASSTDGSSGANVLTF
TRBV2	TRBJ2-7	CASCPGQGRASGRQGEQYF
TRBV2	TRBJ1-5	CASSTGNQPQHF
TRBV7-2	TRBJ2-1	CASSLGTPRSYNEQFF
TRBV29-1	TRBJ2-3	CSVEGAGGRAPPDTQYF
TRBV2	TRBJ1-1	CASRLAMNTEAFF
TRBV28	TRBJ1-2	CASSPPKVADLRNGYTF
TRBV6-1	TRBJ1-5	CASSERTGFSNQPQHF
TRBV30	TRBJ1-2	CARAFLGGYTF
TRBV6-5	TRBJ2-7	CASSYRGPPYEQYF
TRBV6-6	TRBJ1-2	CASSYGGRFGGYTF
TRBV5-4	TRBJ2-2	CASSTTNRDTGELFF
TRBV4-1	TRBJ2-5	CASSQASLIQETQYF
TRBV6-5	TRBJ2-2	CASSYSGTGPGEELFF
TRBV7-7	TRBJ2-1	CASSPLQSYNEQFF
TRBV2	TRBJ1-5	CASSGTGGNQPQHF
TRBV27	TRBJ2-5	CASSPSLGTGGRETQYF
TRBV7-8	TRBJ2-3	CASSLDEDRSPF
TRBV9	TRBJ2-2	CASSTTGLAGDLDGELFF
TRBV30	TRBJ2-2	CAWKQGGAGELFF
TRBV5-1	TRBJ1-3	CASSVSYSGNTIYF
TRBV5-4	TRBJ2-6	CASSFTGRGANVLTF
TRBV6-5	TRBJ2-7	CASRGLAGSQQYF
TRBV4-2	TRBJ2-6	CASSQGQAGANVLTF
TRBV7-3	TRBJ2-3	CASSSGLAGFLGTQYF
TRBV10-2	TRBJ1-1	CASSGLDRVTEAFF
TRBV7-2	TRBJ1-2	CASSPVIAANYGYTF
TRBV2	TRBJ1-1	CATQGQPNTEAFF
TRBV5-1	TRBJ2-1	CASSLVGTSYNEQFF
TRBV29-1	TRBJ2-1	CSVGPRASGSLEQFF
TRBV5-3	TRBJ2-7	CARSRPSYEQYF
TRBV4-2	TRBJ2-1	CASSQESGLGSYNEQFF
TRBV4-1	TRBJ2-3	CASSTGGAADTQYF
TRBV2	TRBJ1-2	CASSERRSGYTF
TRBV5-1	NA	CASSTQGTSYEQYF
TRBV7-9	TRBJ2-5	CASSSRGEETQYF
TRBV6-4	TRBJ2-3	CASSAQAGRVEGTQYF
TRBV5-1	TRBJ2-3	CASSLGAGDDSQYF
TRBV28	TRBJ1-2	CASSLPGQGANYGYTF
TRBV5-4	TRBJ2-7	CASRKSGRAFGEQYF
TRBV27	TRBJ2-1	CASSFRYTTGYNEQFF
TRBV27	TRBJ1-5	CASSWLSLAVSGQPQHF
TRBV11-2	TRBJ2-2	CASILHSGLAGELFF
TRBV6-1	TRBJ2-4	CASSEQGSSLAIQYF
TRBV19	TRBJ1-5	CASSMGNQPQHF
TRBV15	TRBJ2-4	CATSRAVEGIQYF
TRBV2	TRBJ2-7	CASGIMGTGEQYF
TRBV9	TRBJ2-7	CASSERHGVSEQYF
TRBV27	TRBJ2-7	CASSRTGFFPYEQYF
TRBV7-9	TRBJ2-3	CASRQTDTQYF
TRBV4-2	TRBJ2-6	CASSQDSYSGANVLTF
TRBV19	TRBJ1-5	CASSIPQGASGNQPQHF
TRBV7-6	TRBJ2-3	CASSPDETADTQYF
TRBV7-2	TRBJ2-3	CASKRSAAGDTQYF
TRBV18	TRBJ2-6	CASAGGDFSGANVLTF
TRBV12-5	TRBJ2-7	CASAPQSGEQYF
TRBV27	TRBJ2-7	CASSFRVTGDPVSYEQYF
TRBV7-9	TRBJ1-1	CASSRDTLDTEAFF